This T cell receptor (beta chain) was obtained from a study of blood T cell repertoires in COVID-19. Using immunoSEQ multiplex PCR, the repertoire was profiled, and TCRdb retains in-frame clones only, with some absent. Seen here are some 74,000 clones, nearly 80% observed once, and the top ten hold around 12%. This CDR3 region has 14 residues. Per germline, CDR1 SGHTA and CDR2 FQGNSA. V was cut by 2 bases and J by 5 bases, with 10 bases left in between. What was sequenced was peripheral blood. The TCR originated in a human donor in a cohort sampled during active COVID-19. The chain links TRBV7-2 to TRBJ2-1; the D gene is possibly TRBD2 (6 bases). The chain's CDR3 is CASSLTGVNNEQFF. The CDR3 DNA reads TGTGCCAGCAGCTTAACGGGAGTCAACAATGAGCAGTTCTTC.